This entry features one T cell receptor (beta chain) sequence. What antigen it recognizes has not been identified. Qualities for individual bases were not recorded, and no much larger clone is one base off. TCR beta repertoires were profiled from peripheral blood of approximately 13 young patients with multiple sclerosis to demonstrate the VDJtools post-analysis software. The multiple sclerosis patients were children and adolescents ranging in age from 6 to 15 years. The sample comes from a study of post-analysis software for immune sequencing data (dated by TCRdb to 2013 to 2016). About the study as a whole: The recorded disease courses included relapsing-remitting, secondary progressive and progressive-relapsing multiple sclerosis, and some patients had no subtype annotation. The multiple sclerosis patient repertoires were compared with about a dozen previously published healthy control repertoires from donors aged about 6 to 25 years. A subset of samples was prepared in parallel using single-end sample barcoding, then pooled and co-amplified after Illumina adapter ligation. General conclusions and limits of the study: Strong co-clustering of samples prepared in the same batch was shown by direct clustering with F measure, prompting a batch-effect correction. The multiple sclerosis patient group was slightly younger than the control group. Compared with controls, multiple sclerosis patients had significantly lower normalized Chao1 diversity, a finding suggesting substantial peripheral T-cell clonal expansion. About 5 TRBV segments, including TRBV5-6, TRBV5-1 and TRBV20-1, were significantly more frequent in patients than controls.

Libraries were made using PCR. The reads were generated on an Illumina HiSeq 2500. To reduce PCR and sequencing biases, unique molecular identifiers were incorporated into the TCR beta cDNA libraries. Some 500,000 cDNA molecules were obtained per 1 to 10 million input T cells, so each molecule approximated one T cell. The patient libraries were prepared and sequenced using the same protocol as the earlier healthy control dataset. Samples belonging to the same batch were prepared together, multiplexed and sequenced on a shared HiSeq lane. The original methods were these. Raw barcoded reads were processed with MIGEC, and single-read molecular identifier groups were discarded before consensus assembly and CDR3 extraction. Clonotype tables were post-analysed with VDJtools, and diversity was normalized by down-sampling all datasets to the smallest sample size. To correct batch-related cross-sample contamination, repertoire overlap clustering matched CDR3 amino acid sequences but not nucleotide sequences. TCRdb reanalyzed the raw reads on its own, using fastp at Q25 for trimming and MiXCR for clone calling, and kept in-frame beta chains. All rows with the same CDR3 protein become a single entry with the most common DNA and genes. The V and J calls reflect TCRdb's pipeline rather than the authors' work. A total of approximately 730,000 distinct CDR3 sequences appear in this sample, around 42% of them only once. Roughly 4.4% of the sample goes to the ten largest clones.

The CDR3 numbers 12 residues from cysteine through phenylalanine. CDR3 DNA is the only sequence kept; it has 36 bases, read in frame from the first base. Trimming takes 10 bases off V and 8 bases off J; junction bases not matched to a gene: 10. The material sequenced was blood. The V and J segments used are TRBV12-3 or TRBV12-4 and TRBJ1-2; the junction holds 7 bases that match TRBD1. The receptor's source is a girl under 18 with multiple sclerosis. The DNA reads as follows: TGTGCCACTTCCGACAGGGCAGTAGGCTACACCTTC. Protein translation: CATSDRAVGYTF.